A selection of T cell receptor beta chains follows, all from one sample in a study of molecular identifiers for immune sequencing clone quantification. One entry per CDR3 protein results from TCRdb running MiXCR on the PCR reads. The sample consists of over 85,000 distinct CDR3 sequences, around 23% of them appearing once. Sequences were obtained from naive CD8+ T cells from blood, with Jurkat cell RNA spiked in. Source of these receptors: a human donor in good health. Some libraries in this study had Jurkat cell RNA spiked in. Both conserved end residues are trimmed from each CDR3. D genes are given only for firm matches.

v_gene	j_gene	len	d_gene	CDR3aa
TRBV4-2	TRBJ1-4	14	-	ASSEREAAANEKLF
TRBV5-5	TRBJ1-5	13	TRBD1	ASSLGTGGGQPQH
TRBV2	TRBJ1-2	13	-	ASSELEGANYGYT
TRBV7-2	TRBJ2-3	13	TRBD2	ASSWTSASTDTQY
TRBV20-1	TRBJ2-1	11	TRBD2	SARGLASDEQF
TRBV4-3	TRBJ1-3	18	-	ASSQDTAGGLPSPGNTIY
TRBV12-3/TRBV12-4	TRBJ1-5	11	-	ASSDLNNQPQH
TRBV11-2	TRBJ2-7	12	-	ASSLGQGHYEQY
TRBV3-1	TRBJ1-4	16	TRBD1	ASSQDVQGVGEDEKLF
TRBV27	TRBJ2-6	12	-	ASSPDSGANVLT
TRBV3-1	TRBJ2-3	11	-	ASSQTNTDTQY
TRBV5-1	TRBJ2-7	12	-	AGSFGTGSYEQC
TRBV19	TRBJ1-5	13	TRBD1	ASSFGQGANQPQH
TRBV27	TRBJ2-7	12	-	ASSLGASSYEQY
TRBV28	TRBJ2-5	15	TRBD2	ASSWGTSGNSQETQY
TRBV30	TRBJ1-3	12	-	AWSEGSSGNTIY
TRBV18	TRBJ2-7	14	-	ASSPGGGGPTYEQY
TRBV30	TRBJ2-1	11	-	AWSAEAALVMF
TRBV4-3	TRBJ2-2	13	-	ASSLWRSGTGELF
TRBV3-1	TRBJ2-2	14	TRBD1	ASSQDPTGVTGELF
TRBV19	TRBJ1-1	14	-	ASSIDLELRNTEAF
TRBV29-1	TRBJ1-2	8	-	SVVAEGYT
TRBV11-2	TRBJ2-1	11	-	ASSLGSKNEQF
TRBV6-6	TRBJ1-1	10	-	ASSYTVQEAF
TRBV27	TRBJ1-6	13	-	ASSLLAVYNSPLH
TRBV29-1	TRBJ2-7	11	-	SVDAGDVYEQY
TRBV4-3	TRBJ1-1	13	-	ASSQDSLWGTEAF
TRBV9	TRBJ1-1	12	-	ASSVGGTNTEAF
TRBV18	TRBJ2-5	16	TRBD1	ASSPSGQQSNLQETQY
TRBV5-5	TRBJ1-1	10	-	ASSLASTEAF
TRBV4-2	TRBJ1-5	14	-	ASSQDWGFSNQPQH
TRBV9	TRBJ2-5	13	-	ASSAGRTVQETQY
TRBV7-9	TRBJ1-5	13	-	ASSLDAGPHQPQH
TRBV7-6	TRBJ2-3	14	TRBD2	ASSYSRASGGDTQY
TRBV29-1	TRBJ2-1	8	-	SVLAPEQF
TRBV6-5	TRBJ2-1	12	TRBD2	ASKREISYNEQF
TRBV9	TRBJ1-2	13	-	ASSVASGGVYGYT
TRBV11-2	TRBJ2-7	11	-	ASSLGLAYEQY
TRBV4-3	TRBJ2-7	12	-	ASSQAFGSYEQY
TRBV29-1	TRBJ2-7	11	TRBD1	SVGTGEKYEQY
TRBV7-2	TRBJ1-4	14	-	ASSLEGPGLNEKLF
TRBV2	TRBJ2-3	13	TRBD2	ASSFQREGTDTQY
TRBV28	TRBJ1-1	12	TRBD1	ASRNQGVNTEAF
TRBV28	TRBJ2-7	12	-	ASHAARGRLEQY
TRBV6-6	TRBJ2-3	13	-	ASSYSGRGSDTQY
TRBV7-9	TRBJ1-1	13	-	ASSLDWTGNTEAF
TRBV7-9	TRBJ2-2	14	TRBD2	ASSPRVAGPTGELF
TRBV19	TRBJ1-1	9	-	ASRFSTEAF